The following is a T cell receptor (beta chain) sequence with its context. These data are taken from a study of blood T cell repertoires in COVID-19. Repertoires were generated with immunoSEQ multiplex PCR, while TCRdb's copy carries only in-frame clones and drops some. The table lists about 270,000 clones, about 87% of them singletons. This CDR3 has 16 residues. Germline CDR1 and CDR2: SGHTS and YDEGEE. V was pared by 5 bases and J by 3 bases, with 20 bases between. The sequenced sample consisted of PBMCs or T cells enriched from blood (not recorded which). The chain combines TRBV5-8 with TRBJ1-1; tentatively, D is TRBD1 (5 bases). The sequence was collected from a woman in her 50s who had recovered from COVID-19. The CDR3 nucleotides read TGTGCCAGCAGTTTCCAATTGGGGGGAACAGACACTGAAGCTTTCTTT. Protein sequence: CASSFQLGGTDTEAFF.